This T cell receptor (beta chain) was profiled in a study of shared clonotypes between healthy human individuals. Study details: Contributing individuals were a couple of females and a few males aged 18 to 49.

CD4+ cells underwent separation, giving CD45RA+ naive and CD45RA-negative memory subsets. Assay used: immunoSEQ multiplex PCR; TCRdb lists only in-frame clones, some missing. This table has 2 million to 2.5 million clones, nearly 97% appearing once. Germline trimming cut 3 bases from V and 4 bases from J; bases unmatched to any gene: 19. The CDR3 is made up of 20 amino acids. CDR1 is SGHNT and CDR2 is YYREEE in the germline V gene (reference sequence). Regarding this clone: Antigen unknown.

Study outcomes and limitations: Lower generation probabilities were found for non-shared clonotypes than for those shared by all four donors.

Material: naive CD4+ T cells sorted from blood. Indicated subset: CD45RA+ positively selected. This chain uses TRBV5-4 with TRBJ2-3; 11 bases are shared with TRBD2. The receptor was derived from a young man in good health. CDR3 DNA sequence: TGTGCCAGCAGCTCCTACACTAGCGGGAGAGGGAAAATCGGTGCAGATACGCAGTATTTT. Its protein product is CASSSYTSGRGKIGADTQYF.